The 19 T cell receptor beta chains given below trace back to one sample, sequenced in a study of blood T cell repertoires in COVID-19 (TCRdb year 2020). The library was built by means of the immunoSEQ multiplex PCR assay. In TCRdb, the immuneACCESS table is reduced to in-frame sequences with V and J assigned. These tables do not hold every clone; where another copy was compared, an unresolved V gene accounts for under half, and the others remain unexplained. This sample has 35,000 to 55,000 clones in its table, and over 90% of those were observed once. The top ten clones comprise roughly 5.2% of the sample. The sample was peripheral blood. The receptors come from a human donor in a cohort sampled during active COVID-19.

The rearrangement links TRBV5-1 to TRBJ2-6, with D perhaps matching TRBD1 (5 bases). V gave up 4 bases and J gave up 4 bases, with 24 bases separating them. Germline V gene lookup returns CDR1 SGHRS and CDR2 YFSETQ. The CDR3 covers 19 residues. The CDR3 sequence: CASSPSIGRVLNGANVLTF. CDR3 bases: TGCGCCAGCAGCCCATCCATTGGCAGGGTCTTGAACGGGGCCAACGTCCTGACTTTC.

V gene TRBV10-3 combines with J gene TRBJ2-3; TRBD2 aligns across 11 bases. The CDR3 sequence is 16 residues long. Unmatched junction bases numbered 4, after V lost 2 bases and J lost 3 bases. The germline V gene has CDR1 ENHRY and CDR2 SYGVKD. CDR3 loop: CAISEPSGGNTDTQYF. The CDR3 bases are TGTGCCATCAGTGAGCCTAGCGGGGGGAATACAGATACGCAGTATTTT.

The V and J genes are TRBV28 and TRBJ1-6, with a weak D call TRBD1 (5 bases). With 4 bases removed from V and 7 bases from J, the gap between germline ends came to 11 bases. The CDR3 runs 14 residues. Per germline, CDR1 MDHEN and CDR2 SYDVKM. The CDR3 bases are TGTGCCAGCAGTTCCCAGGGTACGAATTCACCCCTCCACTTT. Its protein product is CASSSQGTNSPLHF.

The CDR3 loop reads CARSSILEPRFF. The CDR3 nucleotides are TGTGCCAGAAGCTCCATCCTGGAGCCTCGGTTCTTC. This chain joins TRBV5-3 and TRBJ2-1; D is undetermined. TRBV5-3 is noted as an ORF with a role that remains uncertain. This CDR3 region has 12 residues. With 3 bases removed from V and 15 bases from J, the gap between germline ends came to 16 bases.

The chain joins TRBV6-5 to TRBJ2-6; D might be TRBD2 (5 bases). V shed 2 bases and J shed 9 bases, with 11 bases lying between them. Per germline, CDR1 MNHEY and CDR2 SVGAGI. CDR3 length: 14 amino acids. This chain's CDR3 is CASSYGAGGNVLTF. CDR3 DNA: TGTGCCAGCAGTTACGGAGCCGGAGGCAACGTCCTGACTTTC.

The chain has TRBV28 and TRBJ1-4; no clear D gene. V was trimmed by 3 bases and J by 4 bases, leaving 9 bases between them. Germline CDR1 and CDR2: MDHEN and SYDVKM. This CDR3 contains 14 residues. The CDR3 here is CASSFQALNEKLFF. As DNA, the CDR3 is TGTGCCAGCAGTTTTCAGGCGCTTAATGAAAAACTGTTTTTT.

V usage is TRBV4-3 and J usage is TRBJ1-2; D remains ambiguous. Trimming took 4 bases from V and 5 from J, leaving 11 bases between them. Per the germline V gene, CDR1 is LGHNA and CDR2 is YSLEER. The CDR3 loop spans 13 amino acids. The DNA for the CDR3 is TGCGCCAGCAGCCCCGGTGGAGGGTATGGCTACACCTTC. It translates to CASSPGGGYGYTF.

The CDR3 reads CASSPPGQGNYGYTF. CDR3 coding DNA: TGTGCCAGCTCACCACCAGGACAGGGGAACTATGGCTACACCTTC. The chain couples TRBV18 to TRBJ1-2; 9 bases match TRBD1. Germline lookup yields CDR1 KGHSH and CDR2 LQKENI. The junction had 1 base not matched to a gene; V was cut back by 0 bases and J by 2 bases. CDR3 length: 15 residues. Combining the CDR3 with reference TRBV18 and TRBJ1-2 gives the whole variable domain NAGVMQNPRHLVRRRGQEARLRCSPMKGHSHVYWYRQLPEEGLKFMVYLQKENIIDESGMPKERFSAEFPKEGPSILRIQQVVRGDSAAYFCASSPPGQGNYGYTFGSGTRLTVV.

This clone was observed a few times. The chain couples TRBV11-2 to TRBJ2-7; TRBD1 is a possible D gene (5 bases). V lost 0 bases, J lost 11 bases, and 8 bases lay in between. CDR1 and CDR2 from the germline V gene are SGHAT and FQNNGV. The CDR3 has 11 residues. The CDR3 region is CASSLDTGEYF. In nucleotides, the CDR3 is TGTGCCAGCAGCTTAGATACAGGAGAGTACTTC. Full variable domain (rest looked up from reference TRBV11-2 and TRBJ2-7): EAGVAQSPRYKIIEKRQSVAFWCNPISGHATLYWYQQILGQGPKLLIQFQNNGVVDDSQLPKDRFSAERLKGVDSTLKIQPAKLEDSAVYLCASSLDTGEYFGPGTRLTVT.

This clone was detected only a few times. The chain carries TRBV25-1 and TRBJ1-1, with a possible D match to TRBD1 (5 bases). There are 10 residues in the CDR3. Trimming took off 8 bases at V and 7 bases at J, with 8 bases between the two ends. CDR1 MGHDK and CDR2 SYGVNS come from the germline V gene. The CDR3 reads CASHGGEAFF. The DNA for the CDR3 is TGTGCCAGCCACGGGGGTGAAGCTTTCTTT.

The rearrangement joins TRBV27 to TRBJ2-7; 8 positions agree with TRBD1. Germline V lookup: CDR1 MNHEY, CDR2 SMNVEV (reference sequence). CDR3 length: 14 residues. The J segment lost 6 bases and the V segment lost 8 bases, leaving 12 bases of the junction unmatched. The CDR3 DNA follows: TGTGCCAGCGGCTCTGGACAGGGCACGGTCGAGCAGTACTTC. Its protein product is CASGSGQGTVEQYF.

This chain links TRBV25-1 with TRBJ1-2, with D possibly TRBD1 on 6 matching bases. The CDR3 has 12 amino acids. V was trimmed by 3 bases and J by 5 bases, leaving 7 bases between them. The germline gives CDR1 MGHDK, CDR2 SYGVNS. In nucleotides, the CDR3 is TGTGCCAGCAGTGAGGACAGATATGGCTACACCTTC. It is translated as CASSEDRYGYTF.

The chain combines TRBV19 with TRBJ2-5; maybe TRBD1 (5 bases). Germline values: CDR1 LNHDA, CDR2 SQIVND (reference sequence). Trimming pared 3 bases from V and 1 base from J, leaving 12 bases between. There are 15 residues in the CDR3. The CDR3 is CASSMQVGAQETQYF. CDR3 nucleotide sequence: TGTGCCAGTAGTATGCAGGTTGGGGCCCAAGAGACCCAGTACTTC.

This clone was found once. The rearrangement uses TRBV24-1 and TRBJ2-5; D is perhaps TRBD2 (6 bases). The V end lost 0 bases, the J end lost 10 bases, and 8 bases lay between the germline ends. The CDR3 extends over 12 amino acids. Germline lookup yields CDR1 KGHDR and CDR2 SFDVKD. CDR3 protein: CATSDLGGIQYF. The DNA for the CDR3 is TGTGCCACCAGTGATTTGGGGGGGATCCAGTACTTC.

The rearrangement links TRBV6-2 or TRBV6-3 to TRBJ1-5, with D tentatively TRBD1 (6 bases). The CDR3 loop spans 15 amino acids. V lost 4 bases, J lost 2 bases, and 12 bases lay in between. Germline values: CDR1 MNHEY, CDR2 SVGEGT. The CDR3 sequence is CASSSIGGGNQPQHF. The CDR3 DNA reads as TGTGCCAGCAGTTCGATAGGGGGGGGCAATCAGCCCCAGCATTTT.

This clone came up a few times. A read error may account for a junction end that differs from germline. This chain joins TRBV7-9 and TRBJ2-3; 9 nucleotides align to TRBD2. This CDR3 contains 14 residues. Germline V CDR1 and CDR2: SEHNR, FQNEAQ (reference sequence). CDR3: CASSVAGAGDTQYF. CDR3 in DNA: TGTGCCAGCAGCGTAGCGGGAGCGGGAGATACGCAGTATTTT.

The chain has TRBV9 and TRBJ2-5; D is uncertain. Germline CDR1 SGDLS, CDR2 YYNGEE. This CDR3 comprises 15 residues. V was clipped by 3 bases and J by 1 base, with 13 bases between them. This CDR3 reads CASSATRPGQETQYF. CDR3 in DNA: TGTGCCAGCAGCGCAACTCGACCAGGCCAAGAGACCCAGTACTTC.

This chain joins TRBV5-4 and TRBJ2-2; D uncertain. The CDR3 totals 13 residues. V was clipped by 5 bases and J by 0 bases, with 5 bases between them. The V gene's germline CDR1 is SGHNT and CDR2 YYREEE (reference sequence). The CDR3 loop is CASRSANTGELFF. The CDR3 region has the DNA TGTGCCAGCAGATCCGCGAACACCGGGGAGCTGTTTTTT.

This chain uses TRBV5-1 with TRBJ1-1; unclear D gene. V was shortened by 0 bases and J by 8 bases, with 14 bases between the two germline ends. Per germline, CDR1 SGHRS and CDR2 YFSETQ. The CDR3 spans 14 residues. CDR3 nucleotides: TGCGCCAGCAGCTTGGGTCAGGCAGAAGTAGAAGCTTTCTTT. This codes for CASSLGQAEVEAFF. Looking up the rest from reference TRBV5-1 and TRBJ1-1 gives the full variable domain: KAGVTQTPRYLIKTRGQQVTLSCSPISGHRSVSWYQQTPGQGLQFLFEYFSETQRNKGNFPGRFSGRQFSNSRSEMNVSTLELGDSALYLCASSLGQAEVEAFFGQGTRLTVV.